The rows below give T cell receptor beta chains drawn from one sample of a study of blood T cell repertoires in COVID-19. Profiled with immunoSEQ multiplex PCR; TCRdb holds only in-frame clones, not every one. The sample has 210,000 or so clones, 85% to 90% seen once. The sequenced sample was peripheral blood. The receptors shown here come from a man aged 18 to 35 with active or convalescent COVID-19. Each CDR3 is given with its conserved first and last residue. Each record gives: J gene, clone size, D gene, V gene, CDR3 protein, CDR3 DNA. D genes are given only for firm matches. Only some rows state a clone size, as once, few, many or a class for expanded clones.

J gene: TRBJ2-7; clone size: .; D gene: TRBD1; V gene: TRBV2; CDR3 protein: CASSEQGVGYEQYF; CDR3 DNA: TGTGCCAGCAGCGAACAGGGGGTAGGCTACGAGCAGTACTTC
J gene: TRBJ2-7; clone size: .; D gene: TRBD2; V gene: TRBV10-1; CDR3 protein: CASSASGRSNSYEQYF; CDR3 DNA: TGCGCCAGCAGTGCTAGCGGGAGGTCAAACTCCTACGAGCAGTACTTC
J gene: TRBJ2-7; clone size: .; D gene: .; V gene: TRBV6-5; CDR3 protein: CASSYSLPGGSYEQYF; CDR3 DNA: TGTGCCAGCAGTTACTCTCTGCCAGGGGGGTCCTACGAGCAGTACTTC
J gene: TRBJ2-7; clone size: few; D gene: .; V gene: TRBV25-1; CDR3 protein: CASSEGGTPLAQYF; CDR3 DNA: TGTGCCAGCAGTGAAGGAGGGACGCCGCTTGCGCAGTACTTC
J gene: TRBJ1-6; clone size: .; D gene: .; V gene: TRBV4-1; CDR3 protein: CASSQPNGGNSPLHF; CDR3 DNA: TGCGCCAGCAGCCAACCCAACGGGGGGAATTCACCCCTCCACTTT
J gene: TRBJ2-7; clone size: .; D gene: .; V gene: TRBV11-1; CDR3 protein: CASSRGLNYEQYF; CDR3 DNA: TGTGCCAGCAGCCGGGGACTGAACTACGAGCAGTACTTC
J gene: TRBJ2-2; clone size: once; D gene: TRBD2; V gene: TRBV5-1; CDR3 protein: CASSFRKREAYTGELFF; CDR3 DNA: TGCGCCAGCAGTTTCCGGAAGCGGGAGGCATACACCGGGGAGCTGTTTTTT
J gene: TRBJ2-1; clone size: .; D gene: TRBD2; V gene: TRBV5-1; CDR3 protein: CASSLSLRGRLAGVLEQFF; CDR3 DNA: TGCGCCAGCAGCTTGAGCCTTAGGGGCCGACTAGCGGGAGTTCTTGAGCAGTTCTTC
J gene: TRBJ2-7; clone size: .; D gene: .; V gene: TRBV7-6; CDR3 protein: CASSLGQSGTYEQYF; CDR3 DNA: TGTGCCAGCAGCTTAGGACAGTCGGGTACCTACGAGCAGTACTTC
J gene: TRBJ1-2; clone size: .; D gene: TRBD1; V gene: TRBV28; CDR3 protein: CASSDTGAGGYTF; CDR3 DNA: TGTGCCAGCAGCGATACAGGGGCCGGGGGCTACACCTTC
J gene: TRBJ2-1; clone size: few; D gene: .; V gene: TRBV10-3; CDR3 protein: CATTTTGHSYNEQFF; CDR3 DNA: TGTGCCACCACTACGACAGGCCACTCCTACAATGAGCAGTTCTTC
J gene: TRBJ1-5; clone size: .; D gene: .; V gene: TRBV28; CDR3 protein: CASSLLFFHSNQPQHF; CDR3 DNA: TGTGCCAGCAGTTTACTATTCTTTCATAGCAATCAGCCCCAGCATTTT
J gene: TRBJ1-2; clone size: few; D gene: .; V gene: TRBV5-4; CDR3 protein: CASSSRVRGGYGYTF; CDR3 DNA: TGTGCCAGCAGCTCCCGCGTAAGGGGGGGGTATGGCTACACCTTC
J gene: TRBJ1-1; clone size: .; D gene: TRBD1; V gene: TRBV11-2; CDR3 protein: CASSRDRGRRTEAFF; CDR3 DNA: TGTGCCAGCAGCCGAGACAGGGGTCGACGGACTGAAGCTTTCTTT
J gene: TRBJ1-3; clone size: .; D gene: .; V gene: TRBV6-6; CDR3 protein: CASTEYAGGNTIYF; CDR3 DNA: TGTGCCAGCACGGAATACGCAGGGGGAAACACCATATATTTT
J gene: TRBJ1-2; clone size: .; D gene: .; V gene: TRBV20-1; CDR3 protein: CSPGLGAGYTF; CDR3 DNA: TGCAGTCCGGGCTTAGGGGCCGGCTACACCTTC
J gene: TRBJ1-3; clone size: once; D gene: .; V gene: TRBV9; CDR3 protein: CASSVGGVARGNTIYF; CDR3 DNA: TGTGCCAGCAGCGTAGGGGGGGTAGCAAGGGGAAACACCATATATTTT
J gene: TRBJ1-6; clone size: once; D gene: TRBD1; V gene: TRBV6-5; CDR3 protein: CASSNLQGIFSPLHF; CDR3 DNA: TGTGCCAGCAGTAACCTACAGGGGATTTTTTCACCCCTCCACTTT
J gene: TRBJ1-2; clone size: .; D gene: TRBD1; V gene: TRBV10-2; CDR3 protein: CASRWQGGLGGYTF; CDR3 DNA: TGCGCCAGCAGGTGGCAGGGGGGACTCGGGGGCTACACCTTC
J gene: TRBJ2-5; clone size: .; D gene: .; V gene: TRBV27; CDR3 protein: CASSLSNRKETQYF; CDR3 DNA: TGTGCCAGCAGTTTATCGAACAGAAAAGAGACCCAGTACTTC
J gene: TRBJ2-7; clone size: .; D gene: .; V gene: TRBV5-1; CDR3 protein: CASSLGQTVFSYEQYF; CDR3 DNA: TGCGCCAGCAGCTTGGGCCAGACAGTATTCTCCTACGAGCAGTACTTC
J gene: TRBJ2-1; clone size: once; D gene: .; V gene: TRBV5-6; CDR3 protein: CASSLDEGYSYNEQFF; CDR3 DNA: TGTGCCAGCAGCTTGGATGAGGGCTACTCCTACAATGAGCAGTTCTTC
J gene: TRBJ2-1; clone size: .; D gene: TRBD2; V gene: TRBV3-1/TRBV3-2; CDR3 protein: CASSQDVGLALSSNEQFF; CDR3 DNA: TGTGCCAGCAGCCAAGATGTAGGACTAGCGCTCTCAAGCAATGAGCAGTTCTTC
J gene: TRBJ1-5; clone size: .; D gene: TRBD1; V gene: TRBV30; CDR3 protein: CAWRSGTGGGQPQHF; CDR3 DNA: TGTGCCTGGAGGTCGGGGACAGGGGGAGGCCAGCCCCAGCATTTT
J gene: TRBJ2-7; clone size: .; D gene: TRBD2; V gene: TRBV6-5; CDR3 protein: CASSSGSGKYEQYF; CDR3 DNA: TGTGCCAGCAGTTCAGGTAGCGGGAAGTACGAGCAGTACTTC
J gene: TRBJ1-4; clone size: .; D gene: .; V gene: TRBV28; CDR3 protein: CASGPGYGNEKLFF; CDR3 DNA: TGTGCCAGCGGACCAGGGTACGGGAATGAAAAACTGTTTTTT
J gene: TRBJ1-2; clone size: .; D gene: .; V gene: TRBV28; CDR3 protein: CASSLRTETSYTF; CDR3 DNA: TGTGCCAGCAGTTTAAGGACAGAGACGAGCTACACCTTC
J gene: TRBJ2-7; clone size: .; D gene: .; V gene: TRBV7-7; CDR3 protein: CASSLETAGEQYF; CDR3 DNA: TGTGCCAGCAGCTTAGAGACTGCCGGAGAGCAGTACTTC
J gene: TRBJ1-5; clone size: .; D gene: TRBD1; V gene: TRBV19; CDR3 protein: CASSIGGQRNQPQHF; CDR3 DNA: TGTGCCAGTAGTATAGGGGGACAGCGCAATCAGCCCCAGCATTTT
J gene: TRBJ1-6; clone size: .; D gene: TRBD1; V gene: TRBV28; CDR3 protein: CASSLGTVYSPLHF; CDR3 DNA: TGTGCCAGCAGTTTAGGGACAGTATATTCACCCCTCCACTTT
J gene: TRBJ1-6; clone size: .; D gene: .; V gene: TRBV24-1; CDR3 protein: CATSASTPNSPLHF; CDR3 DNA: TGTGCCACCAGTGCCTCGACACCAAATTCACCCCTCCACTTT
J gene: TRBJ1-1; clone size: .; D gene: TRBD1; V gene: TRBV27; CDR3 protein: CASSVRDRLNTEAFF; CDR3 DNA: TGTGCCAGCAGTGTAAGGGACAGACTTAACACTGAAGCTTTCTTT
J gene: TRBJ2-2; clone size: .; D gene: .; V gene: TRBV5-1; CDR3 protein: CASSLTGRDGELFF; CDR3 DNA: TGCGCCAGCAGCTTGACAGGGAGGGACGGGGAGCTGTTTTTT
J gene: TRBJ1-1; clone size: .; D gene: .; V gene: TRBV19; CDR3 protein: CASSIPLGGLNTEAFF; CDR3 DNA: TGTGCCAGTAGTATACCCCTGGGGGGGCTGAACACTGAAGCTTTCTTT
J gene: TRBJ2-7; clone size: .; D gene: .; V gene: TRBV7-2; CDR3 protein: CASSFSTGPTEQYF; CDR3 DNA: TGTGCCAGCAGCTTCTCGACTGGCCCTACGGAGCAGTACTTC
J gene: TRBJ1-5; clone size: few; D gene: .; V gene: TRBV12-5; CDR3 protein: CASGLSYQPQHF; CDR3 DNA: TGTGCTAGTGGTTTGTCATATCAGCCCCAGCATTTT
J gene: TRBJ2-7; clone size: .; D gene: .; V gene: TRBV6-5; CDR3 protein: CASTPTRQTYEQYF; CDR3 DNA: TGTGCCAGCACCCCAACGAGGCAGACCTACGAGCAGTACTTC
J gene: TRBJ2-1; clone size: .; D gene: TRBD1; V gene: TRBV19; CDR3 protein: CASTVGQGSYNEQFF; CDR3 DNA: TGTGCCAGTACCGTAGGACAGGGATCCTACAATGAGCAGTTCTTC
J gene: TRBJ1-1; clone size: .; D gene: .; V gene: TRBV2; CDR3 protein: CASSGGGNTEAFF; CDR3 DNA: TGTGCCAGCAGTGGAGGAGGGAACACTGAAGCTTTCTTT